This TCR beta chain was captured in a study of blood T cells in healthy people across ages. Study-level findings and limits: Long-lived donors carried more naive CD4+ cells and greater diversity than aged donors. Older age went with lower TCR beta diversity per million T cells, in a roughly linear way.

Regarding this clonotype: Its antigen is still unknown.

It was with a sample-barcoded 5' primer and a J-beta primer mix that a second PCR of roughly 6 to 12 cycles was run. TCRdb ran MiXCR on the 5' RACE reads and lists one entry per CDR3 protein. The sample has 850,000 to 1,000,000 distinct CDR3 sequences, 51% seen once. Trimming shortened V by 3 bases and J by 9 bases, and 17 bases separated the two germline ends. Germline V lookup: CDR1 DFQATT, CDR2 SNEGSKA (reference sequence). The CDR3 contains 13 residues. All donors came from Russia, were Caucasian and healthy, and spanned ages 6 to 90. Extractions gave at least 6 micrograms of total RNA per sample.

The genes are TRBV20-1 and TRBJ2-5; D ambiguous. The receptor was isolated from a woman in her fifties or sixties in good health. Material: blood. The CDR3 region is CSASTAARAAQYF. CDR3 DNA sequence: TGCAGTGCTAGTACGGCTGCCCGGGCGGCCCAGTACTTC.